This passage covers 21 T cell receptor beta chains from one sample sequenced in a study of STAT3 mutations in large granular lymphocyte leukemia (dated by TCRdb to between 2019 and 2020). Overall study results and their limits: Every T-LGLL patient showed at least one immunodominant TCRbeta clonotype, and about half showed multiple immunodominant subclonotypes.

No antigen has been assigned to these receptors. The protocol used for the library was the immunoSEQ multiplex PCR assay. Not all clones reach the TCRdb copy of this immuneACCESS table, which keeps in-frame sequences only. Checked studies attribute under half of the gap to unresolved V genes and leave the rest unexplained. This sample has approximately 15,000 clones in its table, and around 90% of those were observed once. The ten largest make up 7.5% to 9% of the sample. Material: peripheral blood mononuclear cells. The source of these receptors is a woman aged 45-65 years with T-cell large granular lymphocyte leukemia. Some clones in this sample may be carry-over from other donors' samples. The age is the age at diagnosis.

The chain is built from TRBV5-1 and TRBJ2-7; 7 bases are a match to TRBD1. Per germline, CDR1 SGHRS and CDR2 YFSETQ. The CDR3 length is 13 residues. With V trimmed by 5 bases and J by 1 base, 3 bases remained unmatched. As DNA, the CDR3 is TGCGCCAGCAGTCGACAGGGATCCTACGAGCAGTACTTC. Its translation: CASSRQGSYEQYF.

This clone was seen more than once but under ten times. This chain uses TRBV7-9 with TRBJ2-7, with D perhaps matching TRBD1 or TRBD2 (5 bases each). Germline values: CDR1 SEHNR, CDR2 FQNEAQ (reference sequence). The CDR3 has 13 amino acids. Trimming left V 0 bases short and J 8 bases short, with 11 bases between. The CDR3 coding sequence is TGTGCCAGCAGCTTAGCTGCTTGGGGACAGCAGTACTTC. Its protein product is CASSLAAWGQQYF. The variable domain in full, completed from reference TRBV7-9 and TRBJ2-7, reads DTGVSQNPRHKITKRGQNVTFRCDPISEHNRLYWYRQTLGQGPEFLTYFQNEAQLEKSRLLSDRFSAERPKGSFSTLEIQRTEQGDSAMYLCASSLAAWGQQYFGPGTRLTVT.

This rearrangement joins TRBV7-2 to TRBJ2-7; 12 bases line up with TRBD1. V dropped 6 bases and J dropped 5; count of bases not matched to a gene: 11. Germline values: CDR1 SGHTA, CDR2 FQGNSA. The CDR3 consists of 16 residues. The CDR3 reads CASRQTSGTGGDEQYF. The CDR3, as DNA: TGTGCCAGCAGGCAAACATCCGGGACAGGGGGCGACGAGCAGTACTTC.

This sequence joins TRBV10-3 and TRBJ1-5; the D is unclear. This CDR3 contains 13 residues. CDR1 is ENHRY, CDR2 SYGVKD, per germline. V was trimmed by 4 bases and J by 6 bases, leaving 10 bases between them. In nucleotides, the CDR3 is TGTGCCATCAGTGTCGGGGTGGGTCAGCCCCAGCATTTT. Protein sequence: CAISVGVGQPQHF.

This clone was seen only once. The chain links TRBV29-1 to TRBJ1-2; 7 bases line up with TRBD1. The V gene end was trimmed by 4 bases and the J gene end by 6 bases; junction bases not matched to a gene: 8. The CDR3 consists of 13 residues. Germline V CDR1 and CDR2: SQVTM, ANQGSEA. The CDR3 sequence is CSVADRAGNGYTF. The CDR3 DNA reads TGCAGCGTTGCTGACAGGGCGGGTAATGGCTACACCTTC. Drawing the rest from reference TRBV29-1 and TRBJ1-2, the complete variable domain is SAVISQKPSRDICQRGTSLTIQCQVDSQVTMMFWYRQQPGQSLTLIATANQGSEATYESGFVIDKFPISRPNLTFSTLTVSNMSPEDSSIYLCSVADRAGNGYTFGSGTRLTVV.

This clone was seen more than once but under ten times. This sequence joins TRBV10-3 and TRBJ1-2; unclear D gene. Between the trimmed V and J ends, which lost 0 bases and 4 bases, there was a span of 6 bases. The germline gives CDR1 ENHRY, CDR2 SYGVKD. The CDR3 is 13 residues long. CDR3 amino acids: CAISESKSYGYTF. The CDR3 DNA reads as TGTGCCATCAGTGAGTCGAAGAGCTATGGCTACACCTTC.

This clone was detected only once. The V gene is TRBV7-8, the J gene TRBJ2-3, with D perhaps TRBD1 (6 bases). The V and J ends lost 2 bases and 6 bases respectively, with 12 bases between them. The CDR3 totals 14 residues. Germline V gene sequence: CDR1 SGHVS, CDR2 FQNEAQ. CDR3 DNA sequence: TGTGCCAGCAGCTTAAGGCAGGGGTGGGATACGCAGTATTTT. This gives the protein CASSLRQGWDTQYF.

The V and J genes are TRBV7-3 and TRBJ2-1, with a weak D call TRBD2 (6 bases). CDR3 length: 15 residues. The ends were cut back, 2 bases at V and 6 bases at J, with 14 bases in the middle. CDR1 is SGHTA and CDR2 is FQGTGA in the germline V gene. The CDR3 sequence is CASSLSAGGVNEQFF. In DNA, the CDR3 is TGTGCCAGCAGCTTATCAGCGGGTGGGGTCAATGAGCAGTTCTTC.

This chain joins TRBV14 and TRBJ2-3, with 11 bases lining up with TRBD2. Germline-derived CDR1 and CDR2 are SGHDN and FVKESK. The CDR3 loop spans 15 amino acids. With V trimmed by 4 bases and J by 4 bases, 4 bases remained unmatched. CDR3 in DNA: TGTGCCAGCAGCCGCCCGGGACTAGCGGCAGATACGCAGTATTTT. Residues: CASSRPGLAADTQYF.

The chain uses TRBV30 and TRBJ2-7; D could derive from TRBD1 or TRBD2 (5 bases each). Germline V gene lookup returns CDR1 GTSNPN and CDR2 SVGIG (reference sequence). V lost 4 bases, J lost 4 bases, and 8 bases lay in between. The CDR3 loop spans 11 amino acids. For the CDR3, the DNA is TGTGCCTGGACCAGGGAGTACGAGCAGTACTTC. Amino acid sequence: CAWTREYEQYF.

The chain is built from TRBV13 and TRBJ2-4, with 10 bases lining up with TRBD1. J was trimmed by 8 bases and V by 0 bases; bases with no gene match: 22. The CDR3 has 21 residues. Germline V gives CDR1 PRHDT, CDR2 FYEKMQ (reference sequence). In DNA form, the CDR3 reads TGTGCCAGCAGCTTAGGCCCTCACCCCAGTCCCGAGACAGGGGGCGACGACATTCAGTACTTC. Residues: CASSLGPHPSPETGGDDIQYF. The entire variable domain, with the rest obtained from reference TRBV13 and TRBJ2-4, is as follows: AAGVIQSPRHLIKEKRETATLKCYPIPRHDTVYWYQQGPGQDPQFLISFYEKMQSDKGSIPDRFSAQQFSDYHSELNMSSLELGDSALYFCASSLGPHPSPETGGDDIQYFGAGTRLSVL.

J is TRBJ1-1 and V is TRBV29-1; 8 bases agree with TRBD1. The CDR3 length is 12 residues. The germline V gene has CDR1 SQVTM and CDR2 ANQGSEA. With V trimmed by 6 bases and J by 7 bases, 7 bases remained unmatched. The CDR3 nucleotides are TGCAGCGTCGCAGAGGACAGGGTTGAAGCTTTCTTT. Amino acid sequence: CSVAEDRVEAFF.

The chain carries TRBV7-2 and TRBJ2-3; tentatively, D is TRBD1 or TRBD2 (5 bases each). V was shortened by 5 bases and J by 1 base, with 13 bases between the two germline ends. Germline CDR1 is SGHTA and CDR2 is FQGNSA. The CDR3 has 15 amino acids. CDR3 DNA sequence: TGTGCCAGCAGCGAACCGGGACCCGGCACAGATACGCAGTATTTT. As protein: CASSEPGPGTDTQYF.

The chain has TRBV29-1 and TRBJ2-7; 8 nucleotides agree with TRBD2. Trimming at V came to 7 bases and at J to 0 bases, leaving 8 bases not matched to a gene. The CDR3 runs 14 residues. Germline CDR1 reads SQVTM; CDR2 reads ANQGSEA. CDR3 region: CSAGGGSRSYEQYF. In nucleotides, the CDR3 is TGCAGCGCCGGGGGGGGGTCACGCTCCTACGAGCAGTACTTC.

The rearrangement uses TRBV15 and TRBJ1-1; D is undetermined. CDR1 is LNHNV, CDR2 YYDKDF, per germline (reference sequence). V was clipped by 7 bases and J by 1 base, with 13 bases between them. The CDR3 is 14 amino acids. CDR3 protein: CATIPRSGNTEAFF. The CDR3, as DNA: TGTGCCACCATCCCGAGGAGCGGGAACACTGAAGCTTTCTTT.

The chain combines TRBV7-8 with TRBJ1-5; the D is unclear. CDR3 length: 15 amino acids. Germline loops: CDR1 SGHVS, CDR2 FQNEAQ. The V and J ends lost 2 bases and 0 bases respectively, with 8 bases between them. This chain's CDR3 is CASSLSRLSNQPQHF. CDR3 bases: TGTGCCAGCAGCTTATCAAGACTTAGCAATCAGCCCCAGCATTTT.

This sequence joins TRBV7-2 and TRBJ2-7; D ambiguous. Germline assignment: CDR1 SGHTA and CDR2 FQGNSA. V lost 4 bases to trimming and J lost 4 bases, with 11 bases between them. The CDR3 spans 13 residues. The CDR3 loop reads CASSSRPEYEQYF. For the CDR3, the DNA is TGTGCCAGCAGCTCTCGCCCCGAATACGAGCAGTACTTC.

The rearrangement links TRBV4-3 to TRBJ2-5; no clear D gene. Per germline, CDR1 LGHNA and CDR2 YSLEER. The germline V and J ends were trimmed by 5 bases and 4 bases, with 5 bases remaining between them. The CDR3 has 11 residues. In nucleotides, the CDR3 is TGCGCCAGCAGCTCCCGAGAGACCCAGTACTTC. Translated, it gives CASSSRETQYF.

The V call is TRBV18, the J call TRBJ2-5; weak D call: TRBD1 (6 bases). Germline values: CDR1 KGHSH, CDR2 LQKENI. The CDR3 consists of 17 residues. V lost 3 bases to trimming and J lost 2 bases, with 19 bases between them. Here the CDR3 DNA reads TGTGCCAGCTCACCCCGGACAGCCTCGGTGGGACAAGAGACCCAGTACTTC. This sequence encodes CASSPRTASVGQETQYF. The full variable domain, rest sourced from reference TRBV18 and TRBJ2-5, is NAGVMQNPRHLVRRRGQEARLRCSPMKGHSHVYWYRQLPEEGLKFMVYLQKENIIDESGMPKERFSAEFPKEGPSILRIQQVVRGDSAAYFCASSPRTASVGQETQYFGPGTRLLVL.

This chain connects TRBV5-5 to TRBJ1-1; D unclear. Germline V lookup: CDR1 SGHKS, CDR2 YYEKEE (reference sequence). V was cut by 5 bases and J by 8 bases, with 16 bases left in between. This CDR3 comprises 13 residues. The CDR3 reads CASRYDPWLEAFF. The CDR3 nucleotides read TGTGCCAGCAGATACGACCCCTGGTTAGAAGCTTTCTTT.

This chain connects TRBV7-2 to TRBJ2-7; TRBD1 or TRBD2 may be the D gene (5 bases each). The CDR3 runs 13 residues. The germline V gene has CDR1 SGHTA and CDR2 FQGNSA. Deletions cut 5 bases from V and 5 bases from J, with 13 bases between. CDR3 in amino acids: CASSEEGFHEQYF. Here the CDR3 DNA reads TGTGCCAGCAGCGAAGAGGGGTTCCACGAGCAGTACTTC.